The entry that follows covers one T cell receptor (beta chain) sequence. Antigen specificity is unknown. The length of the CDR3 is 11 residues. After removal of 8 bases from V and 3 bases from J, the junction contained 0 bases not matched to a gene. Looked up from germline, CDR1 is MNHNS and CDR2 is SASEGT. This specimen comes from a study of cytomegalovirus exposure and HLA in healthy donors. Study results and caveats: In a later analysis, TCR association rates varied by HLA locus: DRB1 most, HLA-C fewest. Other equally common chains were less clonally expanded than HLA-associated TCR beta chains, a later analysis showed.

Primers included in the PCR were 60 Vbeta and 13 Jbeta primers. As handled by the study authors: Tens of millions of unique TCR beta chains, 10 million to 13 million of them shared, were counted by a later analysis. Sequenced by immunoSEQ multiplex PCR; TCRdb stores in-frame clones only, minus some. The V and J calls and the clone size are those of that table, but D and trimming were determined from the DNA. The sample gives around 100,000 clones, more than 60% of which show up once; 5.2% is in the top ten. The sequencing input was PBMCs. The chain employs TRBV6-1 and TRBJ1-2; the match to TRBD1 covers 7 bases. The clonotype originates from a female donor in good health and CMV-seropositive. The CDR3 here is CASDRDYGYTF. The CDR3 DNA follows: TGTGCCAGCGACAGGGACTATGGCTACACCTTC.